Below are 2 T cell receptor beta chains sequenced from a single sample in a study of shared clonotypes between healthy human individuals. The assay was immunoSEQ multiplex PCR, and TCRdb's table has in-frame clones only and misses some. The sample contains 800,000 to 1,200,000 clones, about four fifths of which appear only once. The sample taken for sequencing was memory CD4+ T cells from PBMCs. Subset in this sample: CD45RA-negative fraction. These receptors were taken from a man aged 18 to 35 in good health. Some clones in this sample may be carry-over from other donors' samples.

V usage is TRBV11-3 and J usage is TRBJ2-7; D is undetermined. The CDR3 is 14 residues long. From germline, CDR1 is SGHNT and CDR2 YENEEA. Trimming pared 0 bases from V and 5 bases from J, leaving 11 bases between. The CDR3 nucleotides are TGTGCCAGCAGCTTAGATCCAGAGTCTAACGAGCAGTACTTC. The encoded protein is CASSLDPESNEQYF.

This clone was seen only a few times. This chain connects TRBV7-8 to TRBJ2-5; 8 bases match TRBD2. CDR1 SGHVS and CDR2 FQNEAQ come from the germline V gene. This CDR3 has 16 amino acids. The V and J ends lost 1 base and 4 bases, in that order; junction bases with no gene match: 8. CDR3 residues: CASSLGGTRGGETQYF. For the CDR3, the DNA is TGTGCCAGCAGCTTAGGGGGGACTAGGGGCGGAGAGACCCAGTACTTC.